A single sample is the source of the 31 T cell receptor beta chains below, sequenced in a study of blood T cells in healthy people across ages. Primers used in a second PCR of about 6 to 11 cycles were a sample-barcoded 5' primer and a J-beta primer mix. One entry per CDR3 protein results from TCRdb running MiXCR on the 5' RACE reads. Here the sample spans hundreds of thousands of distinct CDR3 sequences, approximately 50% being singletons. The source material was blood. The receptors shown here come from a man in his fifties or sixties in good health.

This rearrangement joins TRBV5-1 to TRBJ2-1; 15 bases align to TRBD2. With V trimmed by 1 base and J by 7 bases, 6 bases remained unmatched. CDR1 is SGHRS, CDR2 YFSETQ, per germline. The CDR3 has 17 amino acids. CDR3 sequence reads: CASSLPGLAGGRNEQFF. CDR3 DNA sequence: TGCGCCAGCAGCTTGCCGGGACTAGCGGGGGGCAGGAATGAGCAGTTCTTC.

This chain connects TRBV13 to TRBJ2-4; TRBD1 matches at 9 bases. Germline trimming cut 2 bases from V and 1 base from J; bases unmatched to any gene: 18. CDR1 and CDR2 (germline): PRHDT, FYEKMQ (reference sequence). The CDR3 length is 21 residues. The chain's CDR3 is CASSLWPPRDRAFRAKNIQYF. DNA for the CDR3: TGTGCCAGCAGCTTATGGCCCCCCCGGGACAGGGCTTTTAGGGCCAAAAACATTCAGTACTTC.

V usage is TRBV7-8 and J usage is TRBJ2-2; D perhaps matches TRBD1 (5 bases). The V and J ends lost 7 bases and 2 bases respectively, with 14 bases between them. Germline CDR1 reads SGHVS; CDR2 reads FQNEAQ. The CDR3 spans 15 residues. This CDR3 reads CASNPRGQNTGELFF. Here the CDR3 DNA reads TGTGCCAGCAACCCGCGCGGACAAAACACCGGGGAGCTGTTTTTT.

This sequence joins TRBV28 and TRBJ2-1, with D hard to call. The V gene lost 4 bases and the J gene lost 5 bases, with 6 bases spanning the gap. This CDR3 contains 12 residues. The germline CDR1 and CDR2 sequences are MDHEN and SYDVKM. The CDR3 nucleotides read TGTGCCAGCAGTTGGCTTCACAATGAGCAGTTCTTC. Protein product: CASSWLHNEQFF.

This sequence joins TRBV11-2 and TRBJ2-3; 9 positions match TRBD2. Trimming at V came to 1 base and at J to 4 bases, leaving 12 bases not matched to a gene. This CDR3 comprises 18 residues. Germline V lookup: CDR1 SGHAT, CDR2 FQNNGV. CDR3 nucleotide sequence: TGTGCCAGCAGCTTAGCCGGTGTCGGGACTAGCTTATCAGATACGCAGTATTTT. It yields the protein CASSLAGVGTSLSDTQYF.

This clonotype was counted at least ten times. The chain links TRBV20-1 to TRBJ2-7; D perhaps matches TRBD2 (5 bases). The V end lost 5 bases, the J end lost 1 base, and 18 bases lay between the germline ends. In germline, CDR1 is DFQATT, CDR2 SNEGSKA (reference sequence). The CDR3 consists of 15 residues. In DNA form, the CDR3 reads TGCAGTGCTGGTCCTGCGGACTCACCTTCCTACGAGCAGTACTTC. This translates into CSAGPADSPSYEQYF.

This clonotype has a single count. J is TRBJ2-4 and V is TRBV20-1; 9 bases fit TRBD1. Germline V gives CDR1 DFQATT, CDR2 SNEGSKA (reference sequence). This CDR3 has 11 residues. Trimming took 1 base from V and 13 from J; bases not matched to a gene: 2. The CDR3 DNA sequence: TGCAGTGCTAGAGGGGGACAGGGCCAGTACTTC. The encoded protein is CSARGGQGQYF.

This clonotype was counted only a few times. The chain joins TRBV29-1 to TRBJ2-3, with D maybe TRBD1 (6 bases). Trimming took 5 bases from V and 1 from J, leaving 7 bases between them. Germline V lookup: CDR1 SQVTM, CDR2 ANQGSEA. There are 12 residues in the CDR3. The CDR3 nucleotides are TGCAGCGTTCGACAGGGCACAGATACGCAGTATTTT. Protein: CSVRQGTDTQYF.

The chain links TRBV4-2 to TRBJ1-5; 7 bases fit TRBD1. Trimming took 1 base from V and 4 from J; bases not matched to a gene: 4. This CDR3 contains 15 residues. Per the germline V gene, CDR1 is LGHNA and CDR2 is YNFKEQ. The CDR3 coding sequence is TGTGCCAGCAGCCAAGGGGGGACAGATAATCAGCCCCAGCATTTT. This encodes CASSQGGTDNQPQHF.

V gene TRBV27 combines with J gene TRBJ2-7, with 9 bases aligning to TRBD1. The CDR3 is 15 amino acids. The V and J ends lost 8 bases and 2 bases, in that order; junction bases with no gene match: 10. Germline V gene data show CDR1 as MNHEY and CDR2 as SMNVEV (reference sequence). In DNA form, the CDR3 reads TGTGCCAGCCGTCGGGGACAGGGATTAACCTACGAGCAGTACTTC. The encoded protein is CASRRGQGLTYEQYF.

The chain is built from TRBV5-1 and TRBJ2-3; D is unresolved. Trimming took 1 base from V and 0 from J, leaving 9 bases between them. Looked up from germline, CDR1 is SGHRS and CDR2 is YFSETQ. This CDR3 region has 15 residues. The CDR3 DNA is TGCGCCAGCAGCTTGAATAACCCTAGCACAGATACGCAGTATTTT. It translates to CASSLNNPSTDTQYF.

This clonotype was observed a few times. The rearrangement links TRBV29-1 to TRBJ2-5; 11 bases are shared with TRBD2. Germline values: CDR1 SQVTM, CDR2 ANQGSEA. This CDR3 contains 17 residues. The V segment lost 5 bases and the J segment 1 base; nucleotides outside the gene matches: 12. CDR3 sequence reads: CSVRKGRLAGPQETQYF. The CDR3 bases are TGCAGCGTTCGAAAAGGACGACTAGCGGGACCCCAAGAGACCCAGTACTTC.

Of note for this clonotype: This could be a read error, since a much larger clone is one nucleotide away. The chain links TRBV29-1 to TRBJ2-7, with D maybe TRBD1 (6 bases). The CDR3 covers 14 residues. Germline CDR1 reads SQVTM; CDR2 reads ANQGSEA. With 6 bases removed from V and 7 bases from J, the gap between germline ends came to 22 bases. The CDR3 protein is CSVYGTPGVNEQYF. The DNA for the CDR3 is TGCAGCGTCTATGGGACCCCAGGGGTCAATGAGCAGTACTTC.

The CDR3 here is CASRIDLNTEAFF. The CDR3 coding sequence is TGTGCCAGCAGAATTGACCTGAACACTGAAGCTTTCTTT. The chain employs TRBV6-1 and TRBJ1-1; the D is unclear. V lost 6 bases to trimming and J lost 0 bases, with 8 bases between them. From germline, CDR1 is MNHNS and CDR2 SASEGT. This CDR3 region has 13 residues.

The chain links TRBV12-3 or TRBV12-4 to TRBJ2-1, with 9 positions matching TRBD2. Germline trimming cut 3 bases from V and 0 bases from J; bases unmatched to any gene: 6. The CDR3 contains 17 residues. CDR3 region: CASSLPSGARSYNEQFF. The DNA of the CDR3 is TGTGCCAGCAGTTTGCCTAGCGGGGCCCGCTCCTACAATGAGCAGTTCTTC.

The sample holds one count of this clonotype. The V call is TRBV6-6, the J call TRBJ2-3; D call uncertain. The germline gives CDR1 MNHNY, CDR2 SVGAGI (reference sequence). V lost 7 bases and J lost 6, with 14 bases in between. The CDR3 loop spans 13 amino acids. The CDR3, as DNA: TGTGCCAGCACCCTAAGGCGTGGGGATACGCAGTATTTT. Its protein product is CASTLRRGDTQYF.

This chain joins TRBV2 and TRBJ2-5; 8 nucleotides agree with TRBD2. The CDR3 spans 12 residues. Germline loops: CDR1 SNHLY, CDR2 FYNNEI. J gave up 2 bases and V 11 bases, and 4 bases lay outside the gene matches. The CDR3 sequence: CAGREGQETQYF. The CDR3 coding sequence is TGTGCCGGACGGGAGGGGCAAGAGACCCAGTACTTC.

V is TRBV12-3 or TRBV12-4 and J is TRBJ2-3; 7 bases agree with TRBD1. This CDR3 is 14 amino acids long. The V segment lost 8 bases and the J segment 0 bases; nucleotides outside the gene matches: 5. The DNA for the CDR3 is TGTGCCAGCCTCCGGGACAGAAGCACAGATACGCAGTATTTT. It translates to CASLRDRSTDTQYF.

The sample holds a few counts of this clonotype. This chain uses TRBV7-2 with TRBJ2-6, with D maybe TRBD2 (6 bases). Between the trimmed V and J ends, which lost 5 bases and 0 bases, there was a span of 20 bases. The germline CDR1 and CDR2 sequences are SGHTA and FQGNSA. This CDR3 is built from 19 residues. The CDR3 bases are TGTGCCAGCAGCCGCCCGGGAGCTAAACTTCTCTCTGGGGCCAACGTCCTGACTTTC. Amino acid sequence: CASSRPGAKLLSGANVLTF.

V is TRBV20-1 and J is TRBJ2-7; 12 bases agree with TRBD2. V dropped 1 base and J dropped 7; count of bases not matched to a gene: 8. The CDR3 has 15 residues. Germline-derived CDR1 and CDR2 are DFQATT and SNEGSKA (reference sequence). The CDR3 reads CSARVESSGGDEQYF. The CDR3 nucleotides are TGCAGTGCTAGAGTCGAGTCTAGCGGGGGGGATGAGCAGTACTTC.

The sample holds a few counts of this clonotype. The V gene is TRBV28, the J gene TRBJ2-7; TRBD1 aligns across 8 bases. The germline V gene has CDR1 MDHEN and CDR2 SYDVKM. CDR3 size: 17 residues. J was trimmed by 4 bases and V by 5 bases; bases with no gene match: 16. The CDR3 sequence: CASSAEGTGHLRYEQYF. The CDR3 DNA is TGTGCCAGCAGTGCCGAAGGGACAGGCCATCTTCGGTACGAGCAGTACTTC.

This clonotype was found many times. The gene calls are TRBV7-2 and TRBJ2-1, with TRBD2 matching over 13 bases. The ends lost 3 bases at V and 2 bases at J; junction bases unmatched: 4. Germline V gives CDR1 SGHTA, CDR2 FQGNSA. The CDR3 runs 17 residues. The CDR3 DNA reads TGTGCCAGCAGCTTGTTACTAGCGGGGGGGACCTACAATGAGCAGTTCTTC. Its translation is CASSLLLAGGTYNEQFF.

CDR3: CASTPPGRDSYEQYF. The DNA of the CDR3 is TGTGCCAGTACGCCCCCGGGGCGTGACTCCTACGAGCAGTACTTC. V usage is TRBV6-5 and J usage is TRBJ2-7, with D perhaps TRBD1 or TRBD2 (5 bases each). V was clipped by 9 bases and J by 0 bases, with 18 bases between them. Germline lookup yields CDR1 MNHEY and CDR2 SVGAGI. This CDR3 has 15 amino acids.

At least ten counts were recorded for this clonotype. The chain recombines TRBV6-5 with TRBJ2-1; the D gene could be TRBD1 or TRBD2 (6 bases each). Germline loops: CDR1 MNHEY, CDR2 SVGAGI. CDR3 length equals 17 residues. V was clipped by 6 bases and J by 7 bases, with 25 bases between them. The CDR3 nucleotides read TGTGCCAGCAGGTCCCGTTTGGGGGGCCGGGTCTTAAATGAGCAGTTCTTC. Translated, it gives CASRSRLGGRVLNEQFF.

The sample holds a few counts of this clonotype. The chain joins TRBV11-2 to TRBJ2-7, with TRBD1 as a possible D gene (6 bases). Germline V gives CDR1 SGHAT, CDR2 FQNNGV. CDR3 length equals 15 residues. V lost 1 base to trimming and J lost 0 bases, with 10 bases between them. The CDR3 protein is CASSLGTVSSYEQYF. The DNA for the CDR3 is TGTGCCAGCAGCTTAGGGACAGTGAGCTCCTACGAGCAGTACTTC.

This clonotype was counted a few times. CDR3 protein: CASSESGRSGANVLTF. DNA for the CDR3: TGTGCCAGCAGTGAATCCGGGCGGTCTGGGGCCAACGTCCTGACTTTC. The chain links TRBV25-1 to TRBJ2-6; D not resolved. This CDR3 spans 16 amino acids. The germline gives CDR1 MGHDK, CDR2 SYGVNS. Trimming removed 1 base at V and 1 base at J, with 8 bases between.

The chain couples TRBV4-1 to TRBJ2-5, with TRBD1 matching 8 bases. From germline, CDR1 is MGHRA and CDR2 YSYEKL. V lost 1 base to trimming and J lost 0 bases; unmatched junction nucleotides: 1. The length of the CDR3 is 15 residues. As DNA, the CDR3 is TGCGCCAGCAGCCAAGTGGGACAGGACCAAGAGACCCAGTACTTC. Translated: CASSQVGQDQETQYF.

The V gene is TRBV5-1, the J gene TRBJ1-2; no firm D call. Germline CDR1 reads SGHRS; CDR2 reads YFSETQ. The CDR3 is made up of 13 amino acids. V was cut by 3 bases and J by 5 bases, with 11 bases left in between. CDR3 in DNA: TGCGCCAGCAGCTCAACCCCCCATTATGGCTACACCTTC. It encodes CASSSTPHYGYTF.

The sample holds a few counts of this clonotype. Mismatch with germline at one junction end may stem from a read error. The chain couples TRBV12-3 or TRBV12-4 to TRBJ2-5; D possibly corresponds to TRBD2 (6 bases). The length of the CDR3 is 14 residues. CDR3 DNA sequence: TGTGCCAGCAGTTCTCCTGGGACTTTCGTGGCCCAGTACTTT. Its protein is CASSSPGTFVAQYF.

The chain couples TRBV6-2 or TRBV6-3 to TRBJ2-1, with 13 bases identical to TRBD2. CDR3 length: 19 residues. J was trimmed by 6 bases and V by 5 bases; bases with no gene match: 16. Germline V gene data show CDR1 as MNHEY and CDR2 as SVGEGT. CDR3 in DNA: TGTGCCAGCAGTAGAGCTTCCCGCCTCACTAGCGGGGGGGCCAATGAGCAGTTCTTC. This translates into CASSRASRLTSGGANEQFF.

On this clonotype: This sequence may be a read error, since a much larger clone differs from it by one base. The chain employs TRBV10-3 and TRBJ2-7; D remains unclear. The V gene lost 0 bases and the J gene lost 5 bases, with 14 bases spanning the gap. Germline CDR1 ENHRY, CDR2 SYGVKD. The CDR3 loop spans 15 amino acids. CDR3 nucleotide sequence: TGTGCCATCAGTGAGTCTATCAGGCTCGACCACGAGCAGTACTTC. It codes for CAISESIRLDHEQYF.